This record concerns one T cell receptor (beta chain) sequence. As processed by the authors: How many nucleated cells were present was estimated from reference gene primer amplification. Using immunoSEQ multiplex PCR, the repertoire was profiled, and TCRdb retains in-frame clones only, with some absent. V, J and clone size are taken as reported in that table, and D and trimming were inferred from the DNA itself. The sample holds about 200,000 clones, roughly nine tenths seen once. These data originate in a study of blood T cell repertoires in COVID-19. Study as a whole: Samples of COVID-19 (acute and convalescent) were obtained from the United States, Italy and Spain. PBMCs, B-cell-depleted T cells, or T cells were the source of the cDNA or gDNA that made up the material.

Sequencing input: peripheral blood. This sequence was found in a man aged 25-45 years with acute or convalescent COVID-19.

This CDR3 is CASRVTGRDTEAFF. The CDR3, as DNA: TGTGCCAGCAGGGTGACAGGGCGGGACACTGAAGCTTTCTTT. The chain is built from TRBV6-4 and TRBJ1-1; TRBD1 matches 7 bases. CDR3 length: 14 residues. Trimming took 6 bases from V and 3 from J; bases not matched to a gene: 7. The V gene's germline CDR1 is MRHNA and CDR2 SNTAGT.